Listed below are T cell receptor beta chains from one sample, sequenced in a study of T cells in Graves' hyperthyroidism and ophthalmopathy. TCRdb re-called the multiplex PCR reads through MiXCR, storing one row per CDR3 protein. The table includes some 600,000 distinct CDR3 sequences, approximately 15% detected once. Sequencing used blood. The receptors derive from a woman in her 30s with Graves' hyperthyroidism that later progressed to Graves' ophthalmopathy. Both conserved end residues are part of each CDR3. The D gene is left open where the match is weak. Size is stated for part of the rows, as once, few or many counts, or as a class when the clone is expanded.

abundance,d_gene,j_gene,v_gene,CDR3aa,CDR3nt
-,TRBD1,TRBJ1-5,TRBV19,CASSIQGALDQPQHF,TGTGCCAGTAGTATACAGGGGGCTTTAGATCAGCCCCAGCATTTT
many,TRBD1,TRBJ2-1,TRBV28,CATGVPPGQGGNEQFF,TGTGCCACCGGCGTTCCCCCGGGACAGGGAGGAAATGAGCAGTTCTTC
many,-,TRBJ2-3,TRBV20-1,CSARRESTDTQYF,TGCAGTGCTCGCAGGGAAAGCACAGATACGCAGTATTTT
few,-,TRBJ2-2,TRBV9,CASSAPSGPNTGELFF,TGTGCCAGCAGCGCCCCCTCCGGACCGAACACCGGGGAGCTGTTTTTT
-,-,TRBJ2-7,TRBV29-1,CSAQRGPGIMGYEQYF,TGCAGCGCCCAAAGAGGGCCTGGCATAATGGGCTACGAGCAGTACTTC
many,TRBD2,TRBJ2-3,TRBV29-1,CSVRVAGPSLSTDTQYF,TGCAGCGTCCGGGTAGCGGGACCCAGTTTAAGCACAGATACGCAGTATTTT
many,-,TRBJ1-1,TRBV24-1,CATSEGDIMGYTEAFF,TGTGCCACCAGTGAAGGGGACATAATGGGGTACACTGAAGCTTTCTTT
many,TRBD2,TRBJ2-3,TRBV20-1,CSARAASGNTDTQYF,TGCAGTGCTAGAGCGGCTAGCGGAAACACAGATACGCAGTATTTT
-,-,TRBJ2-7,TRBV3-1,CASRQRDTYEQYF,TGTGCCAGCAGACAACGCGATACCTACGAGCAGTACTTC
-,-,TRBJ2-1,TRBV28,CASSHSFSYNEQFF,TGTGCCAGCAGCCACAGTTTCTCCTACAATGAGCAGTTCTTC
many,-,TRBJ2-2,TRBV11-2,CASSLAPEGLNTGELFF,TGTGCCAGCAGCTTAGCCCCGGAGGGATTGAACACCGGGGAGCTGTTTTTT
many,-,TRBJ2-3,TRBV28,CASSLKVVDTQYF,TGTGCCAGCAGTTTAAAGGTGGTAGATACGCAGTATTTT
many,TRBD1,TRBJ1-1,TRBV30,CALTRGTEAFF,TGTGCCCTAACCAGGGGGACTGAAGCTTTCTTT
few,-,TRBJ2-1,TRBV20-1,CSARPGTVSNEQFF,TGCAGTGCTAGGCCGGGGACGGTGAGCAATGAGCAGTTCTTC
-,-,TRBJ2-1,TRBV20-1,CSARVVPEQFF,TGCAGTGCTAGAGTGGTCCCAGAGCAGTTCTTC
many,-,TRBJ1-5,TRBV12-3/TRBV12-4,CASTRDITSNQPQHF,TGTGCCAGCACCAGGGACATAACGAGCAATCAGCCCCAGCATTTT
few,-,TRBJ1-1,TRBV19,CASSMGGWEAFF,TGTGCCAGTAGTATGGGGGGCTGGGAAGCTTTCTTT
many,TRBD2,TRBJ2-3,TRBV11-2,CASKEAGGTDTQYF,TGTGCCAGCAAAGAAGCGGGGGGCACAGATACGCAGTATTTT
-,-,TRBJ1-2,TRBV2,CASSEWAGGVDGYTF,TGTGCCAGCAGTGAATGGGCAGGCGGGGTGGATGGCTACACCTTC
once,-,TRBJ2-5,TRBV7-7,CASSFGGRQETQYF,TGTGCTAGCAGCTTCGGGGGGCGCCAAGAGACCCAGTACTTC
many,-,TRBJ2-3,TRBV6-1,CASMPAGDTQYF,TGTGCCAGCATGCCGGCCGGGGATACGCAGTATTTT
-,-,TRBJ2-7,TRBV12-3/TRBV12-4,CASSLVSYVQYF,TGTGCCAGCAGTTTAGTGTCCTACGTGCAGTACTTC
-,-,TRBJ1-1,TRBV4-3,CASSQDPSGSPMNTEAFF,TGCGCCAGCAGCCAAGATCCTTCGGGCAGTCCTATGAACACTGAAGCTTTCTTT
many,TRBD1,TRBJ2-7,TRBV28,CASSSPDRGRVEQYF,TGTGCCAGCAGTTCGCCGGACAGGGGCCGAGTCGAGCAGTACTTC
few,-,TRBJ1-3,TRBV28,CASILGNTIYF,TGTGCCAGTATTCTCGGAAACACCATATATTTT
few,-,TRBJ2-7,TRBV6-2/TRBV6-3,CASSPLGGGDEQYF,TGTGCCAGCAGCCCGTTGGGGGGAGGAGACGAGCAGTACTTC
few,-,TRBJ1-3,TRBV6-5,CASSRSFGGEGNTIYF,TGTGCCAGCAGTCGTAGCTTTGGGGGGGAAGGAAACACCATATATTTT
many,TRBD1,TRBJ2-3,TRBV20-1,CSARKTGTDTQYF,TGCAGTGCTAGGAAGACAGGGACGGATACGCAGTATTTT
-,-,TRBJ2-1,TRBV29-1,CSVRDSSYNEQFF,TGCAGCGTTAGAGATTCCTCCTACAATGAGCAGTTCTTC
many,-,TRBJ2-5,TRBV6-2/TRBV6-3,CASSFRDFQETQYF,TGTGCCAGCAGTTTCCGGGACTTCCAAGAGACCCAGTACTTC
many,-,TRBJ2-2,TRBV12-3/TRBV12-4,CASSPPDNANTGELFF,TGTGCCAGCAGTCCACCCGACAACGCGAACACCGGGGAGCTGTTTTTT
-,-,TRBJ2-3,TRBV5-1,CASSLSPGAGDTKYF,TGCGCCAGCAGCTTGTCCCCAGGGGCGGGAGATACGAAGTATTTT
many,-,TRBJ2-7,TRBV2,CASSDGVDGEQYF,TGTGCCAGCAGTGATGGGGTGGACGGGGAGCAGTACTTC
-,-,TRBJ2-5,TRBV6-9,CASSYRVQGTQYF,TGTGCCAGCAGTTACAGGGTTCAAGGGACCCAGTACTTC
many,-,TRBJ2-3,TRBV7-8,CASSYGTTDTQYF,TGTGCCAGCAGCTATGGGACGACAGATACGCAGTATTTT
-,-,TRBJ2-6,TRBV7-3,CASSGAIGRVVFSGASVLTF,TGTGCCAGCAGCGGAGCGATAGGCCGGGTAGTATTCTCTGGGGCCAGCGTCCTGACTTTC
-,-,TRBJ2-5,TRBV5-6,CASSEKGAPRETQYF,TGTGCCAGCAGCGAAAAAGGGGCACCCCGGGAGACCCAGTACTTC
many,-,TRBJ1-2,TRBV12-3/TRBV12-4,CASSFGQNYGYTF,TGTGCCAGCAGCTTTGGACAGAACTATGGCTACACCTTC
many,-,TRBJ2-1,TRBV11-2,CASSLDGPYSYNEQFF,TGTGCCAGCAGCTTAGACGGGCCCTACTCCTACAATGAGCAGTTCTTC
few,TRBD1,TRBJ2-5,TRBV11-3,CASSLDRNSGTQYF,TGTGCCAGCAGCTTGGACAGGAATTCGGGGACCCAGTACTTC
many,-,TRBJ1-5,TRBV7-2,CASSLEAGRNQPQHF,TGTGCCAGCAGCTTAGAGGCAGGGCGCAATCAGCCCCAGCATTTT
many,TRBD1,TRBJ1-2,TRBV6-1,CASSRDRGVYTF,TGTGCCAGCAGTAGGGACAGGGGCGTCTACACCTTC
-,TRBD2,TRBJ2-1,TRBV18,CASSPPVASGRTWGSYNEKFF,TGTGCCAGCTCACCACCTGTTGCTAGCGGGAGGACATGGGGCTCCTACAATGAGAAGTTCTTC
-,TRBD2,TRBJ2-1,TRBV9,CASSGTSGTGVQFF,TGTGCCAGCAGCGGGACTAGCGGGACCGGTGTGCAGTTCTTC
many,TRBD1,TRBJ2-3,TRBV6-1,CASSDDFSGTGGWDTQYF,TGTGCCAGCAGTGACGATTTTTCCGGGACAGGGGGTTGGGATACGCAGTATTTT
few,TRBD1,TRBJ1-2,TRBV19,CAGSRETGDGYTF,TGTGCCGGGAGCAGGGAGACAGGGGATGGCTACACCTTC
many,-,TRBJ2-7,TRBV28,CASSLGGAGTGEQYF,TGTGCCAGCAGTTTGGGGGGGGCCGGGACAGGCGAGCAGTACTTC
-,TRBD2,TRBJ2-1,TRBV7-9,CASSLDVGLGLNEQFF,TGTGCCAGCAGCTTAGATGTCGGACTAGGGTTGAATGAGCAGTTCTTC
many,-,TRBJ2-7,TRBV15,CATSARLSSYEQYF,TGTGCCACCAGCGCCCGACTGAGCTCCTACGAGCAGTACTTC
few,-,TRBJ1-4,TRBV14,CASSQVGGILEKLFF,TGTGCCAGCAGCCAAGTCGGGGGTATACTTGAAAAACTGTTTTTT
many,-,TRBJ2-2,TRBV6-2/TRBV6-3,CASRLGSGELFF,TGTGCCAGCAGGCTTGGCAGCGGGGAGCTGTTTTTT